These 31 T cell receptor beta chains originate from one sample sequenced in a study of T cell changes during pregnancy in multiple sclerosis. Produced via immunoSEQ multiplex PCR; TCRdb's table is partial and in-frame only. Altogether 70,000 to 75,000 clones are present, just over 90% being singletons, with the ten largest covering roughly 2.1%. Sequencing was performed on peripheral blood, taken in the second trimester of pregnancy. The receptors were gathered from a female donor in good health, enrolled as a control in a pregnancy study.

This clone was seen once. The chain uses TRBV19 and TRBJ2-3; the match to TRBD2 covers 10 bases. This CDR3 spans 15 amino acids. Germline trimming cut 2 bases from V and 6 bases from J; bases unmatched to any gene: 5. From germline, CDR1 is LNHDA and CDR2 SQIVND (reference sequence). The CDR3 DNA reads TGTGCCAGTAGTATAAGCGGGGGGGCCTGGGATACGCAGTATTTT. This encodes CASSISGGAWDTQYF.

The chain carries TRBV5-1 and TRBJ1-2; TRBD1 aligns across 7 bases. The CDR3 totals 15 residues. J was trimmed by 3 bases and V by 0 bases; bases with no gene match: 5. Germline V CDR1 and CDR2: SGHRS, YFSETQ. The CDR3: CASSLEGAFDYGYTF. Here the CDR3 DNA reads TGCGCCAGCAGCTTGGAGGGGGCCTTTGACTATGGCTACACCTTC.

This sequence joins TRBV29-1 and TRBJ2-3; D not resolved. Looked up from germline, CDR1 is SQVTM and CDR2 is ANQGSEA. Trimming took 4 bases from V and 2 from J, leaving 7 bases between them. This CDR3 has 12 amino acids. The CDR3 region has the DNA TGCAGCGTTGTACAGTCCACAGATACGCAGTATTTT. This sequence encodes CSVVQSTDTQYF.

V and J are TRBV7-2 and TRBJ1-1; TRBD1 matches 7 bases. Per the germline V gene, CDR1 is SGHTA and CDR2 is FQGNSA. After removal of 5 bases from V and 8 bases from J, the junction contained 5 bases not matched to a gene. The CDR3 is made up of 12 amino acids. CDR3 in DNA: TGTGCCAGCAGCCGACAGGGCTTCGAAGCTTTCTTT. This encodes CASSRQGFEAFF.

The table lists this clone with a few counts. The chain has TRBV28 and TRBJ1-4; D gene uncertain. The CDR3 has 15 amino acids. The germline V and J ends were trimmed by 5 bases and 0 bases, with 10 bases remaining between them. Germline V gives CDR1 MDHEN, CDR2 SYDVKM. CDR3 protein: CASSLLGATNEKLFF. Written as DNA, the CDR3 is TGTGCCAGCAGTCTGCTGGGAGCAACTAATGAAAAACTGTTTTTT.

This chain uses TRBV2 with TRBJ1-6; D may be TRBD1 (5 bases). In germline, CDR1 is SNHLY, CDR2 FYNNEI. Trimming took off 1 base at V and 7 bases at J, with 20 bases between the two ends. The length of the CDR3 is 18 residues. Written as DNA, the CDR3 is TGTGCCAGCAGTGAAGAACCACGGTGGGGCAGGAAAAATTCACCCCTCCACTTT. It yields the protein CASSEEPRWGRKNSPLHF.

The rearrangement uses TRBV4-2 and TRBJ2-5, with D perhaps TRBD1 (5 bases). V dropped 1 base and J dropped 2 bases, with 8 bases sitting between them. Germline V gives CDR1 LGHNA, CDR2 YNFKEQ. The CDR3 runs 14 residues. The CDR3: CASSQGGVQETQYF. DNA of the CDR3: TGTGCCAGCAGCCAAGGGGGCGTTCAAGAGACCCAGTACTTC.

This chain joins TRBV5-4 and TRBJ1-6, with 9 bases fitting TRBD1. V shed 5 bases and J 6 bases; nucleotides not matched to a gene: 9. This CDR3 has 16 residues. Per germline, CDR1 SGHNT and CDR2 YYREEE (reference sequence). CDR3 DNA sequence: TGTGCCAGCAGGAGAACAGGGGGCGCGGGTAATTCACCCCTCCACTTT. Amino acids: CASRRTGGAGNSPLHF.

This clone has a single count. The V gene is TRBV4-2, the J gene TRBJ2-3; D gene uncertain. The CDR3 runs 14 residues. Germline-derived CDR1 and CDR2 are LGHNA and YNFKEQ. The ends were cut back, 0 bases at V and 4 bases at J, with 8 bases in the middle. The CDR3 DNA sequence: TGTGCCAGCAGCCAAGATAACGCGGCAGATACGCAGTATTTT. Amino acids: CASSQDNAADTQYF.

The rearrangement uses TRBV7-2 and TRBJ2-3; D might be TRBD1 (6 bases). This CDR3 is 16 amino acids long. V lost 6 bases, J lost 1 base, and 17 bases lay in between. The V gene's germline CDR1 is SGHTA and CDR2 FQGNSA. As DNA, the CDR3 is TGTGCCAGCAGGGAAGGGCAGGGGAGAGGCACAGATACGCAGTATTTT. It is translated as CASREGQGRGTDTQYF.

The chain couples TRBV9 to TRBJ2-2, with no clear D. The V and J ends lost 4 bases and 0 bases respectively, with 10 bases between them. This CDR3 has 15 residues. Germline assignment: CDR1 SGDLS and CDR2 YYNGEE. CDR3 DNA: TGTGCCAGCAGCCCCACAGCCACGAACACCGGGGAGCTGTTTTTT. Translated: CASSPTATNTGELFF.

The chain carries TRBV7-9 and TRBJ1-6, with D possibly being TRBD1 (6 bases). The germline V gene has CDR1 SEHNR and CDR2 FQNEAQ (reference sequence). The CDR3 is made up of 15 amino acids. Trimming cost V 6 bases and J 6 bases, with 15 bases left between them. The chain's CDR3 is CASSSRQVPNSPLHF. CDR3 nucleotides: TGTGCCAGCAGTTCCAGACAGGTCCCTAATTCACCCCTCCACTTT.

V gene TRBV6-5 combines with J gene TRBJ1-1; TRBD1 might be the D (6 bases). Germline V gene data show CDR1 as MNHEY and CDR2 as SVGAGI. The V and J ends lost 2 bases and 7 bases respectively, with 11 bases between them. The CDR3 has 13 amino acids. This CDR3 reads CASSYRGKGEAFF. DNA for the CDR3: TGTGCCAGCAGTTACAGGGGGAAGGGTGAAGCTTTCTTT.

The genes are TRBV7-8 and TRBJ1-1; unclear D gene. The CDR3 totals 14 residues. Between the trimmed V and J ends, which lost 3 bases and 4 bases, there was a span of 12 bases. Germline V gene sequence: CDR1 SGHVS, CDR2 FQNEAQ. The CDR3 DNA reads TGTGCCAGCAGCTTTCGGGCCGGGGTCACTGAAGCTTTCTTT. Translation gives CASSFRAGVTEAFF.

This rearrangement joins TRBV5-5 to TRBJ2-2; tentative D call: TRBD1 (6 bases). This CDR3 contains 14 residues. The germline V and J ends were trimmed by 9 bases and 6 bases, with 18 bases remaining between them. The V gene's germline CDR1 is SGHKS and CDR2 YYEKEE (reference sequence). CDR3 sequence (DNA): TGTGCCACCCAACAGGGAAGTGTAGCCGGGGAGCTGTTTTTT. Amino acids: CATQQGSVAGELFF.

The rearrangement joins TRBV7-3 to TRBJ1-1, with D maybe TRBD1 (5 bases). The CDR3 extends over 16 amino acids. V lost 0 bases, J lost 1 base, and 12 bases lay in between. CDR1 is SGHTA, CDR2 FQGTGA, per germline. The CDR3 is CASSLTPTTANTEAFF. The CDR3 coding sequence is TGTGCCAGCAGCTTAACTCCTACGACAGCGAACACTGAAGCTTTCTTT.

V and J are TRBV28 and TRBJ1-4; D is unclear. The germline V gene encodes CDR1 MDHEN and CDR2 SYDVKM. The V end was cut by 7 bases, the J end by 7 bases, with 10 bases between. The CDR3 has 12 amino acids. The CDR3 spells CASNGASEKLFF. In DNA, the CDR3 is TGTGCCAGCAATGGAGCGAGTGAAAAACTGTTTTTT.

The CDR3 DNA follows: TGTGCCTGGTCCCAGGGTTCAGGCCCTCAGCAGCAGTTCTTC. It encodes CAWSQGSGPQQQFF. The chain recombines TRBV30 with TRBJ2-1, with D possibly TRBD1 on 5 matching bases. This CDR3 region has 14 residues. The germline V gene encodes CDR1 GTSNPN and CDR2 SVGIG (reference sequence). V was cut by 5 bases and J by 11 bases, with 22 bases left in between.

The chain employs TRBV7-2 and TRBJ2-7; 7 positions match TRBD1. Germline V gene lookup returns CDR1 SGHTA and CDR2 FQGNSA. This CDR3 spans 15 amino acids. J lost 1 base, V lost 4 bases, and 7 bases had no gene match. This CDR3 is CASSSYRGGSYEQYF. The DNA of the CDR3 is TGTGCCAGCAGCTCATACAGGGGTGGATCCTACGAGCAGTACTTC. The full variable domain, with the rest looked up from reference TRBV7-2 and TRBJ2-7, is GAGVSQSPSNKVTEKGKDVELRCDPISGHTALYWYRQSLGQGLEFLIYFQGNSAPDKSGLPSDRFSAERTGGSVSTLTIQRTQQEDSAVYLCASSSYRGGSYEQYFGPGTRLTVT.

The chain employs TRBV5-1 and TRBJ1-1; tentative D call: TRBD1 (5 bases). CDR3 size: 14 residues. V lost 0 bases and J lost 0, with 6 bases in between. Germline V CDR1 and CDR2: SGHRS, YFSETQ. CDR3 protein: CASSLGQMNTEAFF. The CDR3 DNA reads TGCGCCAGCAGCTTGGGACAGATGAACACTGAAGCTTTCTTT.

The V and J genes are TRBV27 and TRBJ1-1, with D tentatively TRBD1 (6 bases). CDR1 is MNHEY and CDR2 is SMNVEV in the germline V gene (reference sequence). V lost 10 bases and J lost 8, with 20 bases in between. The CDR3 length is 13 residues. DNA for the CDR3: TGTGCCACCCTTATCCCCGGGACATACGAAGCTTTCTTT. Protein sequence: CATLIPGTYEAFF.

Comment on this clone: The sample carries other DNA sequences with the same CDR3. CDR3 sequence (DNA): TGTGCCTGGAGTGTTCTCTCTGGGGCCAACGTCCTGACTTTC. It codes for CAWSVLSGANVLTF. V usage is TRBV30 and J usage is TRBJ2-6; D remains ambiguous. The V end lost 0 bases, the J end lost 0 bases, and 3 bases lay between the germline ends. Germline values: CDR1 GTSNPN, CDR2 SVGIG (reference sequence). CDR3 length: 14 residues.

This clone occurred once. V gene TRBV18 combines with J gene TRBJ2-5; D might be TRBD1 (7 bases). The CDR3 extends over 13 amino acids. Germline CDR1 KGHSH, CDR2 LQKENI. With 4 bases removed from V and 4 bases from J, the gap between germline ends came to 10 bases. CDR3 bases: TGTGCCAGCTCACAGCAGGGGGGAGAGACCCAGTACTTC. It codes for CASSQQGGETQYF.

This chain uses TRBV18 with TRBJ1-2, with 8 bases fitting TRBD1. This CDR3 is 16 amino acids long. Trimming cost V 6 bases and J 0 bases; bases outside gene matches: 9. From germline, CDR1 is KGHSH and CDR2 LQKENI. The CDR3 DNA is TGTGCCAGCTCGCCGGAGGACAGGGCGTCTAACTATGGCTACACCTTC. Protein: CASSPEDRASNYGYTF.

This sequence joins TRBV19 and TRBJ1-3; 9 bases agree with TRBD1. The junction had 6 bases not matched to a gene; V was cut back by 2 bases and J by 1 base. The CDR3 sequence is 17 residues long. From germline, CDR1 is LNHDA and CDR2 SQIVND (reference sequence). The CDR3 is CASSIRRQGGSGNTIYF. CDR3 DNA: TGTGCCAGTAGTATAAGAAGACAGGGGGGGTCTGGAAACACCATATATTTT. Using reference TRBV19 and TRBJ1-3 for the parts outside the CDR3, the full variable domain is DGGITQSPKYLFRKEGQNVTLSCEQNLNHDAMYWYRQDPGQGLRLIYYSQIVNDFQKGDIAEGYSVSREKKESFPLTVTSAQKNPTAFYLCASSIRRQGGSGNTIYFGEGSWLTVV.

The chain uses TRBV28 and TRBJ1-2, with no clear D. This CDR3 contains 14 residues. The V and J ends lost 4 bases and 1 base respectively, with 10 bases between them. In germline, CDR1 is MDHEN, CDR2 SYDVKM. In nucleotides, the CDR3 is TGTGCCAGCAGTTCCGGGTCCCTTAACTATGGCTACACCTTC. This gives the protein CASSSGSLNYGYTF.

The V and J genes are TRBV7-6 and TRBJ2-3; maybe TRBD2 (5 bases). Trimming left V 5 bases short and J 2 bases short, with 17 bases between. The CDR3 runs to 16 residues. CDR1 is SGHVS, CDR2 FNYEAQ, per germline. The CDR3 here is CASSANSGFDTDTQYF. For the CDR3, the DNA is TGTGCCAGCAGCGCTAACAGCGGATTTGACACAGATACGCAGTATTTT.

The V call is TRBV4-1, the J call TRBJ1-5; D gene uncertain. CDR1 is MGHRA and CDR2 is YSYEKL in the germline V gene. V was shortened by 6 bases and J by 4 bases, with 13 bases between the two germline ends. The CDR3 consists of 14 residues. CDR3 protein: CASSREGRNQPQHF. The CDR3 DNA reads TGCGCCAGCAGTAGGGAGGGTCGGAATCAGCCCCAGCATTTT.

The chain combines TRBV10-2 with TRBJ1-1; tentative D call: TRBD1 (5 bases). The germline CDR1 and CDR2 sequences are WSHSY and SAAADI. The CDR3 loop spans 14 amino acids. With 2 bases removed from V and 1 base from J, the gap between germline ends came to 8 bases. The CDR3 spells CASSEGHQNTEAFF. The CDR3 DNA reads as TGCGCCAGCAGTGAGGGACACCAGAACACTGAAGCTTTCTTT.

The CDR3 is CASSQAFPGNTEAFF. CDR3 DNA: TGCGCCAGCAGCCAAGCCTTCCCAGGGAACACTGAAGCTTTCTTT. V usage is TRBV4-3 and J usage is TRBJ1-1; D is undetermined. Germline CDR1 is LGHNA and CDR2 is YSLEER. Trimming pared 1 base from V and 1 base from J, leaving 10 bases between. The CDR3 sequence is 15 residues long.

The V and J genes are TRBV4-3 and TRBJ1-4, with D perhaps TRBD1 (6 bases). The V gene's germline CDR1 is LGHNA and CDR2 YSLEER. This CDR3 comprises 19 residues. V lost 0 bases and J 10 bases, leaving 27 bases between the germline ends. DNA of the CDR3: TGCGCCAGCAGCCAAGATTCGCAAGGACAGAGCTTGATAGGTGGAAAACTGTTTTTT. Protein sequence: CASSQDSQGQSLIGGKLFF.